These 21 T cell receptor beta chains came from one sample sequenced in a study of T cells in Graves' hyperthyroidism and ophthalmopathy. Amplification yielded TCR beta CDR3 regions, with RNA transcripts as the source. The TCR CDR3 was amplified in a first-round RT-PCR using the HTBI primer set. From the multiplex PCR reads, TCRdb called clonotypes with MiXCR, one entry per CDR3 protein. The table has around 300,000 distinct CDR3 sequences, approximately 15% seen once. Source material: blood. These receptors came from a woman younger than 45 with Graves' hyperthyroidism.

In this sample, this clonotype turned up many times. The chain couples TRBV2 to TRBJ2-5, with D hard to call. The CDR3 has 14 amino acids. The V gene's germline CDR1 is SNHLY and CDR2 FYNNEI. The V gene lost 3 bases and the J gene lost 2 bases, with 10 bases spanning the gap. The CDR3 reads CASSEGRLQETQYF. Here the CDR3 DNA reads TGTGCCAGCAGTGAGGGCCGGCTACAAGAGACCCAGTACTTC. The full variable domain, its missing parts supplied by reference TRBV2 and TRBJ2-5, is EPEVTQTPSHQVTQMGQEVILRCVPISNHLYFYWYRQILGQKVEFLVSFYNNEISEKSEIFDDQFSVERPDGSNFTLKIRSTKLEDSAMYFCASSEGRLQETQYFGPGTRLLVL.

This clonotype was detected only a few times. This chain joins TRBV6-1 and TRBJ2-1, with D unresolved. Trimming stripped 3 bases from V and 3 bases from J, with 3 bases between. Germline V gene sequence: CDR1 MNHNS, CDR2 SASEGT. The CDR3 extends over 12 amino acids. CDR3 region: CASSELYNEQFF. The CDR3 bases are TGTGCCAGCAGTGAGCTCTACAATGAGCAGTTCTTC.

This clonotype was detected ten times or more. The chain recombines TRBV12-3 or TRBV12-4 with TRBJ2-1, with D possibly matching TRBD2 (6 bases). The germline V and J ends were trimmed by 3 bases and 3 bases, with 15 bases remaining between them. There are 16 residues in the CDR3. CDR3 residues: CASSFGGRIGYNEQFF. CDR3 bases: TGTGCCAGCAGTTTCGGAGGGCGCATCGGCTACAATGAGCAGTTCTTC.

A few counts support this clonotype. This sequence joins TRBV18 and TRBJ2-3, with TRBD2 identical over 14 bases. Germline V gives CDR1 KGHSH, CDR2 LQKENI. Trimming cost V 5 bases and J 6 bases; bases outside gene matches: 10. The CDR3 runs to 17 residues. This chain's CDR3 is CASSSERLAGGPDTQYF. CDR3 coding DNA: TGTGCCAGCTCATCCGAACGACTAGCGGGAGGGCCCGATACGCAGTATTTT.

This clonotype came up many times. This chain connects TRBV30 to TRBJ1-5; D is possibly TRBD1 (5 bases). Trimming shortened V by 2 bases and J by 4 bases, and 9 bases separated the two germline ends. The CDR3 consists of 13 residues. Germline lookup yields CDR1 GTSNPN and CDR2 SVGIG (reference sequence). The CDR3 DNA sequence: TGTGCCTGGAGTTTGGGGCGTAATCAGCCCCAGCATTTT. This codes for CAWSLGRNQPQHF.

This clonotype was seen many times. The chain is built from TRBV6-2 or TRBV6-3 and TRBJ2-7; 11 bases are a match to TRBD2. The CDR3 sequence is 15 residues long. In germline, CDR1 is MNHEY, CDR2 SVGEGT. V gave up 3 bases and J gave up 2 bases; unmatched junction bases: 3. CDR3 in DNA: TGTGCCAGCAGTTATGGGACTAGCGGCACCTACGAGCAGTACTTC. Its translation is CASSYGTSGTYEQYF.

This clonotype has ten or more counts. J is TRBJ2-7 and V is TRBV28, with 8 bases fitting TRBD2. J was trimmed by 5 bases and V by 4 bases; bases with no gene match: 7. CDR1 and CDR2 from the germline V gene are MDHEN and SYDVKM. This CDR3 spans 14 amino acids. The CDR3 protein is CASSSAGGGHEQYF. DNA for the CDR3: TGTGCCAGCAGTTCGGCGGGGGGAGGGCACGAGCAGTACTTC.

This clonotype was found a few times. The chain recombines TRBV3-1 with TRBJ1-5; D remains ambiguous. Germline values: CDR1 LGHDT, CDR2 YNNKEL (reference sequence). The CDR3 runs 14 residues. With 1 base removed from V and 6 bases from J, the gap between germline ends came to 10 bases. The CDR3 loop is CASSQGSQVQPQHF. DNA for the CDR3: TGTGCCAGCAGCCAAGGTAGCCAGGTTCAGCCCCAGCATTTT.

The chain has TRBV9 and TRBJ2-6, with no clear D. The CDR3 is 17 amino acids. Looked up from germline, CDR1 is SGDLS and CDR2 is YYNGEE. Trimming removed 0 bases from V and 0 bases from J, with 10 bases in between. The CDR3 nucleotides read TGTGCCAGCAGCGTAGCTAAAGGCCTCTCTGGGGCCAACGTCCTGACTTTC. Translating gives CASSVAKGLSGANVLTF.

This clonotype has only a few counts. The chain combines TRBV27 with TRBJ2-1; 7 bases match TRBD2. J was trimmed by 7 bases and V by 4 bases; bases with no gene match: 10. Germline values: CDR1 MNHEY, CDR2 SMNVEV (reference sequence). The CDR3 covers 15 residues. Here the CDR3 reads CASSSLAARLNEQFF. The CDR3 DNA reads TGTGCCAGCAGTTCTCTAGCGGCCCGACTAAATGAGCAGTTCTTC.

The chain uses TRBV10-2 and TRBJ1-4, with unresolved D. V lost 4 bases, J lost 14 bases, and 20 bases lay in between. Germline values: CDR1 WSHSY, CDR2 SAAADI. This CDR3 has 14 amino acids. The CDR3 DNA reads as TGCGCCAGCAGTGTACAACGATCCTATCAGACTCTGTTTTTT. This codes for CASSVQRSYQTLFF.

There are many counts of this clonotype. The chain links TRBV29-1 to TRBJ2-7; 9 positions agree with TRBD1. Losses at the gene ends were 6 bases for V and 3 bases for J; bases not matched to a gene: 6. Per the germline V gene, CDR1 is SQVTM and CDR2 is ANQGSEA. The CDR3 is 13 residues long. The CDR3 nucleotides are TGCAGCGTGACTACAGGGGGCAGCTACGAGCAGTACTTC. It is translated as CSVTTGGSYEQYF.

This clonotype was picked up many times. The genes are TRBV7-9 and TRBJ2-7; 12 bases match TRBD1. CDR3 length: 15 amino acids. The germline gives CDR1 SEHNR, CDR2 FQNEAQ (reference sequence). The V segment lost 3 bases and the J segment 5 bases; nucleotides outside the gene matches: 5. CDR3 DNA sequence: TGTGCCAGCAGCTTCGACGGGACAGGGGGCGACGAGCAGTACTTC. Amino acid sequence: CASSFDGTGGDEQYF.

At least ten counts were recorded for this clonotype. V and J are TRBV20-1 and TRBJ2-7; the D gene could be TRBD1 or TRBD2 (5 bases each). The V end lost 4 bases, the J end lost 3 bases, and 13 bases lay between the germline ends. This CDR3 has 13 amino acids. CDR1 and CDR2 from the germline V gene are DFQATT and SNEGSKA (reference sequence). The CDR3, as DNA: TGCAGTGCTATTCGGGACCAAAACTACGAGCAGTACTTC. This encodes CSAIRDQNYEQYF.

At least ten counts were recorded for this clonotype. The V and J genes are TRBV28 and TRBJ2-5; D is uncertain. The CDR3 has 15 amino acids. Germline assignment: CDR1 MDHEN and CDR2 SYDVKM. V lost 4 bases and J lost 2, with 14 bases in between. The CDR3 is CASSSPSDKQETQYF. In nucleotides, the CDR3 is TGTGCCAGCAGTTCCCCATCTGACAAGCAAGAGACCCAGTACTTC.

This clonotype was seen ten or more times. CDR3 coding DNA: TGTGCCAGCAGTTTATGGCGGGATGGCTACACCTTC. Translation gives CASSLWRDGYTF. The chain carries TRBV12-3 or TRBV12-4 and TRBJ1-2; unclear D gene. The CDR3 contains 12 residues. V lost 2 bases and J 6 bases, leaving 7 bases between the germline ends.

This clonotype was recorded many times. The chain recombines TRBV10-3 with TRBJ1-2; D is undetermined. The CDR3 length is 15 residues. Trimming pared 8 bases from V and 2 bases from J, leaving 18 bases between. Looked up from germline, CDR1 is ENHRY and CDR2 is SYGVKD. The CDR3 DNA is TGTGCCATCGGAAAGCTAGAATCGACGAACTATGGCTACACCTTC. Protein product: CAIGKLESTNYGYTF.

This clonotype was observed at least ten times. This CDR3 is CASSLPGQAASNTEAFF. The DNA of the CDR3 is TGTGCCAGCAGTCTACCGGGACAGGCGGCGTCGAACACTGAAGCTTTCTTT. V gene TRBV28 combines with J gene TRBJ1-1; 8 bases agree with TRBD1. With 5 bases clipped from V and 1 base from J, the junction kept 12 bases outside the gene matches. Germline assignment: CDR1 MDHEN and CDR2 SYDVKM. The CDR3 loop spans 17 amino acids.

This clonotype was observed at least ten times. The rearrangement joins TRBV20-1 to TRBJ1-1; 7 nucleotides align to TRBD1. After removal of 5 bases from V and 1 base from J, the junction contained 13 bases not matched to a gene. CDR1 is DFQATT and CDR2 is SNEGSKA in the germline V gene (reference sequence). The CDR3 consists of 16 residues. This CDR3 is CSAEGADYMRNTEAFF. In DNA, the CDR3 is TGCAGTGCTGAGGGGGCCGATTATATGCGGAACACTGAAGCTTTCTTT.

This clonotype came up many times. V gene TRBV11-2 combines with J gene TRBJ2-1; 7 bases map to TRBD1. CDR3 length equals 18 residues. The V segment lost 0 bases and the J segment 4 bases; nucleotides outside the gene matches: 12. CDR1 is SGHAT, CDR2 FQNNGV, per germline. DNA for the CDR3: TGTGCCAGCAGCTTAGAGGCTTGGGACAGAGGATTATACAATGAGCAGTTCTTC. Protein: CASSLEAWDRGLYNEQFF.

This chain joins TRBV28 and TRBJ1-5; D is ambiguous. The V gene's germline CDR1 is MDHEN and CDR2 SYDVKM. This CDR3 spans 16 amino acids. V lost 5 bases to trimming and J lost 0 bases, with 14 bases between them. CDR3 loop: CASSPASYYSNQPQHF. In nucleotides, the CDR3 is TGTGCCAGCAGTCCGGCAAGCTATTATAGCAATCAGCCCCAGCATTTT.